This is a list of T cell receptor beta chains from one sample in a study of T cell repertoires in cytomegalovirus infection. TCRdb itself ran the reads through MiXCR, one entry per CDR3 protein. The sample has 310,000 or so distinct CDR3 sequences; roughly 17% are singletons. What was sequenced was PBMCs. The receptors stem from a human donor in good health (CMV status not recorded). Some clones in this sample may be carry-over from other donors' samples. CDR3s include the opening cysteine and the closing phenylalanine or tryptophan. Each record gives: clone size, V gene, CDR3 protein. Only some rows state a clone size, as once, few, many or a class for expanded clones.

many	TRBV7-2	CASSSSGGANEQFF
.	TRBV5-8	CASSFQTGGANVLTF
many	TRBV7-2	CASREAGGSYEQYF
.	TRBV6-1	CASSPDRGRPEKLFF
.	TRBV20-1	CSAKRLEQQETQYF
few	TRBV6-6	CASSDLGASNQPQHF
.	TRBV24-1	CATSDPGTGNHEQFF
.	TRBV20-1	CSAQRQGTGELFF
.	TRBV28	CASRPSSGNTIYF
.	TRBV20-1	CSARVLASGDINEQFF
many	TRBV7-2	CASSLGRGGYEQYF
many	TRBV6-5	CAARAPVYGYTF
many	TRBV5-4	CASSLRADIQYF
.	TRBV6-6	CASSVSGSGANVLTF
few	TRBV7-6	CASLGGYYNEQFF
few	TRBV4-2	CASSQDRSGEQYF
many	TRBV12-3/TRBV12-4	CASSLVGGGYGYTF
many	TRBV7-2	CASSLGQTDYEQYF
few	TRBV18	CASSPRSQGDGYTF
many	TRBV6-2/TRBV6-3	CASSYSSRGRVSYGYTF
few	TRBV2	CASRRSETGELFF
many	TRBV7-2	CASSLGGVESYEQYF
.	TRBV12-3/TRBV12-4	CASSLRQGVFYGYTF
many	TRBV5-1	CASSPMYRVQGTDEQFF
many	TRBV7-8	CASSLATGGSYTGELFF
many	TRBV12-3/TRBV12-4	CASSLSSGGWTDTQYF
many	TRBV6-1	CASSVGAGGPYEQYF
few	TRBV3-1	CASSQGPSGAYNEQFF
.	TRBV10-3	CAIRGQETYNYGYTF
many	TRBV12-3/TRBV12-4	CASRPQGNSPLHF
.	TRBV5-4	CASSSKTSGGAGEDTQYF
many	TRBV7-2	CASSLRNGGAGRRNEQFF
.	TRBV11-2	CASSLDYTAPTKQETQYF
few	TRBV28	CASSFRATFREQYF
few	TRBV20-1	CSARYGKQETQYF
.	TRBV20-1	CSARVVAEGYTF
few	TRBV3-1	CASSQGSAPGHRTEAFF
many	TRBV11-2	CASSLGAGTLDEQFF
.	TRBV5-1	CASSLGRFQSSYNSPLHF